These T cell receptor beta chains were read from a single sample in a study of CD8 T cells in Susac syndrome. TCRdb reprocessed the immunoSEQ multiplex PCR reads with MiXCR, giving one entry per CDR3 protein. This sample has 180,000 or so distinct CDR3 sequences, with about 95% found just once. Material for sequencing was CD4+ T cells from PBMCs. The receptors were sampled from a human donor in good health. Each CDR3 is given with its conserved first and last residue. The order of the fields is J gene, D gene, clone size, V gene, CDR3 DNA, CDR3 protein. D genes are given only for firm matches. For some rows the clone size is stated as once, few or many, or as a class when expanded; others skip it.

>TRBJ1-1|.|.|TRBV6-5
TGTGCCAGCAGTTACGAGGCCCGAGGCACTGAAGCTTTCTTT
CASSYEARGTEAFF
>TRBJ2-7|TRBD2|.|TRBV6-6
TGTGCCAGCAGTTATAAAGGACTAGTGCAGGTCGAGCAGTACTTC
CASSYKGLVQVEQYF
>TRBJ1-2|TRBD1|.|TRBV20-1
TGCAGTGCTCCGGACAGGGCAGGAGGCTACACCTTC
CSAPDRAGGYTF
>TRBJ2-1|.|.|TRBV14
TGTGCCAGCAGCCAAGATACCCCGAGCTCCTACAATGAGCAGTTCTTC
CASSQDTPSSYNEQFF
>TRBJ1-1|.|.|TRBV30
TGTGCCTGGACCCCCCAGGGATTGAACACTGAAGCTTTCTTT
CAWTPQGLNTEAFF
>TRBJ2-3|.|.|TRBV28
TGTGCCAGCACAGACAGCTCTAGCACAGATACGCAGTATTTT
CASTDSSSTDTQYF
>TRBJ2-7|.|.|TRBV29-1
TGCAGCGTTGAAGGGCAGGGTCCCTACGAGCAGTACTTC
CSVEGQGPYEQYF
>TRBJ2-3|.|.|TRBV20-1
TGCAGTGCTAATCAAGGGTATACGCAGTATTTT
CSANQGYTQYF
>TRBJ1-5|.|.|TRBV25-1
TGTGCCAGCAGTGTGTATGGGGACGATCAGCCCCAGCATTTT
CASSVYGDDQPQHF
>TRBJ2-7|.|.|TRBV29-1
TGCAGCGTTGAAGATCATAACGAGCAGTACTTC
CSVEDHNEQYF
>TRBJ2-7|TRBD1|.|TRBV27
TGTGCCAGCAAACAGGGGGCCCACGAGCAGTACTTC
CASKQGAHEQYF
>TRBJ1-1|.|.|TRBV15
TGTGCCACCAGCAGCCGCCGGGGTCTGAACACTGAAGCTTTCTTT
CATSSRRGLNTEAFF
>TRBJ2-5|TRBD1|few|TRBV11-2
TGTGCCAGCAGCTTAAGGCGGACAGGGATACAAGAGACCCAGTACTTC
CASSLRRTGIQETQYF
>TRBJ2-7|.|.|TRBV29-1
TGCAGCGCTGGAGGGTTGAGCTCCTACGAGCAGTACTTC
CSAGGLSSYEQYF
>TRBJ2-5|.|.|TRBV29-1
TGCAGCGCCGTCCCCGTCGGAGAGACCCAGTACTTC
CSAVPVGETQYF
>TRBJ2-3|.|once|TRBV29-1
TGCAGCGTTGGGGGACGGACTAGCACAGATACGCAGTATTTT
CSVGGRTSTDTQYF
>TRBJ1-1|.|.|TRBV24-1
TGTGCCACCAGCCAGGGGTGGAACACTGAAGCTTTCTTT
CATSQGWNTEAFF
>TRBJ2-1|.|.|TRBV20-1
TGCAGTGCCCCCATCCTACCTAGCTCCTACAATGAGCAGTTCTTC
CSAPILPSSYNEQFF
>TRBJ2-2|.|.|TRBV3-1
TGTGCCAGCAGCCAAGGCCTATTGGTCGGGGAGCTGTTTTTT
CASSQGLLVGELFF
>TRBJ2-3|.|.|TRBV29-1
TGCAGCGTTGAAGAGGTGAATACGCAGTATTTT
CSVEEVNTQYF
>TRBJ2-3|TRBD2|.|TRBV6-2/TRBV6-3
TGTGCCAGCAGTTACCAATGGCTAGCGGCATTCACAGATACGCAGTATTTT
CASSYQWLAAFTDTQYF
>TRBJ1-5|.|.|TRBV12-3/TRBV12-4
TGTGCCAGCAGTTTGAAGGCTAGCAATCAGCCCCAGCATTTT
CASSLKASNQPQHF
>TRBJ1-4|.|.|TRBV29-1
TGCAGCGTTCGGGGCAGGGCGGATGAAAAACTGTTTTTT
CSVRGRADEKLFF
>TRBJ2-7|TRBD2|.|TRBV23-1
TGCGCCAGCAGTCAATCGCGGGAGGGCCCCCGCGAGCAGTACTTC
CASSQSREGPREQYF
>TRBJ2-3|TRBD2|.|TRBV29-1
TGCAGCGCTTTAGCGGGAGGAGATACGCAGTATTTT
CSALAGGDTQYF
>TRBJ2-3|.|.|TRBV7-9
TGTGCCAGCAGCTTAAGAGTGAGCACAGATACGCAGTATTTT
CASSLRVSTDTQYF
>TRBJ2-5|TRBD2|.|TRBV9
TGTGCCAGCAGCGCGGGGACTAGCGGAGGTCAAGAGACCCAGTACTTC
CASSAGTSGGQETQYF
>TRBJ2-1|TRBD2|.|TRBV3-1
TGTGCCAGCAGCCAAGAGGGGACTAGCGGGCGCAATGAGCAGTTCTTC
CASSQEGTSGRNEQFF
>TRBJ2-3|TRBD2|.|TRBV29-1
TGCAGCGTTGGTGAAGGGACTAGGATCACAGATACGCAGTATTTT
CSVGEGTRITDTQYF
>TRBJ2-5|TRBD2|.|TRBV6-2/TRBV6-3
TGTGCCAGCAGTTGGACTAGCGGGAGAGAGACCCAGTACTTC
CASSWTSGRETQYF
>TRBJ2-3|TRBD2|.|TRBV20-1
TGCAGTGCTAGGCTAGCGGGAGGGCCGAGTACGCAGTATTTT
CSARLAGGPSTQYF
>TRBJ1-1|.|.|TRBV7-9
TGTGCCAGCAGCTTAGCCAGGGGGAACACTGAAGCTTTCTTT
CASSLARGNTEAFF
>TRBJ2-6|TRBD1|.|TRBV7-2
TGTGCCAGCAGTACTCGGACAGGGGGCGGCGGAAGTGGGGCCAACGTCCTGACTTTC
CASSTRTGGGGSGANVLTF
>TRBJ1-4|.|.|TRBV7-2
TGTGCCAGCAGCATAGTAGGGGCAGCAACTAATGAAAAACTGTTTTTT
CASSIVGAATNEKLFF
>TRBJ2-1|.|once|TRBV29-1
TGCAGCGTTGAAGATCTTTTCGGGACTGCCTACAATGAGCAGTTCTTC
CSVEDLFGTAYNEQFF
>TRBJ2-7|TRBD1|few|TRBV12-3/TRBV12-4
TGTGCCAGCAGTTTCGACAGGGGCGACGAGCAGTACTTC
CASSFDRGDEQYF
>TRBJ2-6|.|.|TRBV18
TGTGCCAGCTCCCCACAGCATTCTGGGGCCAACGTCCTGACTTTC
CASSPQHSGANVLTF
>TRBJ2-5|.|.|TRBV9
TGTGCCAGCAGCGTAGGTTTTGACCAGGGAAGGGAGACCCAGTACTTC
CASSVGFDQGRETQYF
>TRBJ2-6|TRBD1|once|TRBV20-1
TGCAGTGCGGAAACAGGGGCCCCAGGGAGAGGGGCCAACGTCCTGACTTTC
CSAETGAPGRGANVLTF
>TRBJ2-7|TRBD1|.|TRBV3-1
TGTGCCAGCAGCGCACGTATGACAGGGGGCTACGAGCAGTACTTC
CASSARMTGGYEQYF
>TRBJ2-1|.|.|TRBV30
TGTGCCTCCAGTAGCGCCCGCTCCTACAATGAGCAGTTCTTC
CASSSARSYNEQFF
>TRBJ2-7|.|.|TRBV29-1
TGCAGCGTTGAAGATCGTGGGCAGACTCACTACTCCTACGAGCAGTACTTC
CSVEDRGQTHYSYEQYF
>TRBJ2-7|TRBD2|.|TRBV15
TGTGCCACCAGCAGGTTACTAGCGGGAGGTAACGAGCAGTACTTC
CATSRLLAGGNEQYF
>TRBJ2-7|.|.|TRBV30
TGTGCCTGGGACCATGGGACACCGTCCTACGAGCAGTACTTC
CAWDHGTPSYEQYF
>TRBJ2-6|.|few|TRBV7-2
TGTGCCAGCTCACCCAGCTCTGGGGCCAACGTCCTGACTTTC
CASSPSSGANVLTF
>TRBJ2-1|.|.|TRBV27
TGTGCCAGCAGAGGCGAGGGGGGCAATGAGCAGTTCTTC
CASRGEGGNEQFF
>TRBJ2-4|.|.|TRBV4-2
TGTGCCAGCAGCCCCTCCGGGACCGACGCAAGTGGCATTCAGTACTTC
CASSPSGTDASGIQYF
>TRBJ1-2|.|.|TRBV4-2
TGTGCCAGCAGCCAAGCCTCCTATGGCTACACCTTC
CASSQASYGYTF
>TRBJ2-5|.|.|TRBV30
TGTGCCTGGAGTGGACAAGAGACCCAGTACTTC
CAWSGQETQYF
>TRBJ2-2|TRBD2|.|TRBV12-3/TRBV12-4
TGTGCCAGCAAACTAGCGGTGAACACCGGGGAGCTGTTTTTT
CASKLAVNTGELFF
>TRBJ2-7|TRBD2|.|TRBV6-6
TGTGCCAGCCACTTAGCGGGAGAGTCCCACGAGCAGTACTTC
CASHLAGESHEQYF
>TRBJ1-5|.|.|TRBV15
TGTGCCACCAGCAGAGATTACCAGGGAGGCCAGCCCCAGCATTTT
CATSRDYQGGQPQHF
>TRBJ2-1|.|.|TRBV5-1
TGCGCCAGCAGCGTAGGGGTCTCCTACAATGAGCAGTTCTTC
CASSVGVSYNEQFF